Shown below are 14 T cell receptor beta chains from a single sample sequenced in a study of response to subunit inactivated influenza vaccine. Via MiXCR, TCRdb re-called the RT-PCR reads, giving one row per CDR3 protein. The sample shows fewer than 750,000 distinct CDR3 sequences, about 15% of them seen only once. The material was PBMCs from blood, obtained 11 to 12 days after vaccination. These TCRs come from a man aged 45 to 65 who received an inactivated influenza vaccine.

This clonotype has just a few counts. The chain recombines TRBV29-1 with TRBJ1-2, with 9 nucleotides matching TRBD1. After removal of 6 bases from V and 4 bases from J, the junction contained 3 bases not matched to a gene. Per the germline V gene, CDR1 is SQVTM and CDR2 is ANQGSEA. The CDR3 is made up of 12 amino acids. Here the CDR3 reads CSVTGGIYGYTF. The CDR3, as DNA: TGCAGCGTGACAGGGGGGATCTATGGCTACACCTTC. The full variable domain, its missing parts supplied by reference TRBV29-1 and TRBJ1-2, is SAVISQKPSRDICQRGTSLTIQCQVDSQVTMMFWYRQQPGQSLTLIATANQGSEATYESGFVIDKFPISRPNLTFSTLTVSNMSPEDSSIYLCSVTGGIYGYTFGSGTRLTVV.

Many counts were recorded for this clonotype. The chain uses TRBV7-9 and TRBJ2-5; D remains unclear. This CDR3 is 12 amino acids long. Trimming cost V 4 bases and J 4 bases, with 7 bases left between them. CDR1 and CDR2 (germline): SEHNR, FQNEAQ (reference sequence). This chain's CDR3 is CASSSGGETQYF. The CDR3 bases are TGTGCCAGCAGCTCAGGTGGAGAGACCCAGTACTTC.

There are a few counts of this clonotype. CDR3 DNA: TGCAGTGCTAGGCCCGGTCGGGATACGCAGTATTTT. It specifies CSARPGRDTQYF. The V and J genes are TRBV20-1 and TRBJ2-3; D is uncertain. Trimming cost V 3 bases and J 6 bases, with 10 bases left between them. The CDR3 runs to 12 residues. Germline CDR1 DFQATT, CDR2 SNEGSKA (reference sequence).

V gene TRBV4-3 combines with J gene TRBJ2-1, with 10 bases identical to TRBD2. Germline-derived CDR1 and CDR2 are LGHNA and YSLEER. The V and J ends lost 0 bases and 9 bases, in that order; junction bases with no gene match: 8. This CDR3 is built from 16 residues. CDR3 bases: TGCGCCAGCAGCCAAGAACTAGCGGGAACAGTAACTGAGCAGTTCTTC. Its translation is CASSQELAGTVTEQFF.

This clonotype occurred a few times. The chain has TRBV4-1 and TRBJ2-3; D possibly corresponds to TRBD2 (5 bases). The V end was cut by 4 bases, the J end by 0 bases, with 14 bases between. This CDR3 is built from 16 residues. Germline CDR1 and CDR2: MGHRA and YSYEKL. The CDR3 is CASSPSPGTSTDTQYF. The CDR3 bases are TGCGCCAGCAGCCCGTCCCCGGGAACTAGCACAGATACGCAGTATTTT.

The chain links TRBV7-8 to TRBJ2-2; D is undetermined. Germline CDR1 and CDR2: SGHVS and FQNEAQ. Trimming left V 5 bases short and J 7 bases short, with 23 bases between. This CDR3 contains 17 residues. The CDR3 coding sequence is TGTGCCAGCAGCCTGACCCCGACCGGGTTCCCCGTCGGGGAGCTGTTTTTT. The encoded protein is CASSLTPTGFPVGELFF.

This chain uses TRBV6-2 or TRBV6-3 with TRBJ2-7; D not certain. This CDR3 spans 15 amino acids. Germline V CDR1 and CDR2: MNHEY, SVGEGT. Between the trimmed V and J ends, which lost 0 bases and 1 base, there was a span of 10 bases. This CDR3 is CASSYSWAESYEQYF. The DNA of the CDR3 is TGTGCCAGCAGTTACTCGTGGGCGGAATCCTACGAGCAGTACTTC.

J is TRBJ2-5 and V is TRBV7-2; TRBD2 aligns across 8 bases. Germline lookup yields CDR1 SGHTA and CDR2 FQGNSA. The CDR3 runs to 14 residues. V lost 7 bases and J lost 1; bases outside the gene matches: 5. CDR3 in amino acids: CASTVTSAQETQYF. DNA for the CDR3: TGTGCCAGCACCGTGACTAGCGCCCAAGAGACCCAGTACTTC.

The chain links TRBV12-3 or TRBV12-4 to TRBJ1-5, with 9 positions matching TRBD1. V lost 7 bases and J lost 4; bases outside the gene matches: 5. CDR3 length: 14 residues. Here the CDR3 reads CASNLQGANQPQHF. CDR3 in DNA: TGTGCCAGCAACCTACAGGGGGCAAATCAGCCCCAGCATTTT.

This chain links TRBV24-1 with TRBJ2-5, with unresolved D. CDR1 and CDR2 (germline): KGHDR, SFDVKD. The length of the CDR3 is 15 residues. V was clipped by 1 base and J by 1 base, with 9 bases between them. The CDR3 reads CATSDFDGFQETQYF. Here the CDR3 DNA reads TGTGCCACCAGTGATTTTGACGGATTCCAAGAGACCCAGTACTTC.

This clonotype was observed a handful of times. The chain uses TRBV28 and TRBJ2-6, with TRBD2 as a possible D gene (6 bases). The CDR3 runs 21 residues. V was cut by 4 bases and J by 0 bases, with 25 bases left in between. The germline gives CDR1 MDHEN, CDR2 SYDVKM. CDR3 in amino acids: CASSSTWLGREAVSGANVLTF. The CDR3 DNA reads TGTGCCAGCAGTTCAACTTGGCTCGGCAGGGAGGCTGTCTCTGGGGCCAACGTCCTGACTTTC. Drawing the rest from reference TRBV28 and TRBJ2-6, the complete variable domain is DVKVTQSSRYLVKRTGEKVFLECVQDMDHENMFWYRQDPGLGLRLIYFSYDVKMKEKGDIPEGYSVSREKKERFSLILESASTNQTSMYLCASSSTWLGREAVSGANVLTFGAGSRLTVL.

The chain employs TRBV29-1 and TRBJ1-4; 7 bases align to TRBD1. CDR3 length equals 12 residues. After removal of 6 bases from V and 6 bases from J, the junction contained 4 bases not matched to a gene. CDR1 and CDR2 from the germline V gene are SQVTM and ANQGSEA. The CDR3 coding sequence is TGCAGCGTGGGGGACAGTTATGAAAAACTGTTTTTT. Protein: CSVGDSYEKLFF.

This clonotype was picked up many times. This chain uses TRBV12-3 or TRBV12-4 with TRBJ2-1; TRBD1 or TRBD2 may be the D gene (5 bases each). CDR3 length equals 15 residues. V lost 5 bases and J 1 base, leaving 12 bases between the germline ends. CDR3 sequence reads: CASSPSGRSYNEQFF. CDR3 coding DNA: TGTGCCAGCAGTCCTTCGGGACGATCCTACAATGAGCAGTTCTTC.

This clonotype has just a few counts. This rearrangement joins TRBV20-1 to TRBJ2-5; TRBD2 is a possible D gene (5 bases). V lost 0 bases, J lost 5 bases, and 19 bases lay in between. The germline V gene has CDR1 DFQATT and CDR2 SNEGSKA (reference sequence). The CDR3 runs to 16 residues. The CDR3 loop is CSARERTNQRGETQYF. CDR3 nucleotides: TGCAGTGCTAGAGAACGTACTAACCAACGCGGGGAGACCCAGTACTTC.